What follows are 9 T cell receptor beta chains derived from one specimen sequenced in a study of cytomegalovirus exposure and HLA in healthy donors. 60 Vbeta and 13 Jbeta primers were used in PCR. Produced via immunoSEQ multiplex PCR; TCRdb's table is partial and in-frame only. Seen here are around 130,000 clones, 80% observed once, and the top ten hold roughly 3.5%. The specimen was PBMCs. These receptors came from a male donor in good health and CMV-seronegative.

This clone occurred once. The chain links TRBV30 to TRBJ2-1, with 7 positions matching TRBD2. This CDR3 contains 13 residues. Trimming took 5 bases from V and 8 from J; bases not matched to a gene: 9. Germline values: CDR1 GTSNPN, CDR2 SVGIG (reference sequence). The CDR3 DNA is TGTGCCTGGGCGGAGCGGGGAGGGGATGAGCAGTTCTTC. It yields the protein CAWAERGGDEQFF.

The rearrangement uses TRBV13 and TRBJ1-1, with D perhaps matching TRBD1 (6 bases). Germline loops: CDR1 PRHDT, CDR2 FYEKMQ (reference sequence). Trimming shortened V by 5 bases and J by 4 bases, and 8 bases separated the two germline ends. The CDR3 length is 12 residues. The CDR3 here is CASSTQGTEAFF. In DNA form, the CDR3 reads TGTGCCAGCAGCACACAGGGCACTGAAGCTTTCTTT.

This chain joins TRBV7-8 and TRBJ1-1, with 7 bases aligning to TRBD1. The V gene end was trimmed by 4 bases and the J gene end by 3 bases; junction bases not matched to a gene: 5. The CDR3 runs to 14 residues. In germline, CDR1 is SGHVS, CDR2 FQNEAQ. The CDR3 bases are TGTGCCAGCAGCTCCGACAGGGTTTACACTGAAGCTTTCTTT. Protein: CASSSDRVYTEAFF.

The genes are TRBV9 and TRBJ1-6; 7 bases are shared with TRBD1. The CDR3 has 16 residues. V gave up 4 bases and J gave up 7 bases; unmatched junction bases: 11. The germline V gene encodes CDR1 SGDLS and CDR2 YYNGEE. This chain's CDR3 is CASSSPPGQLNSPLHF. As DNA, the CDR3 is TGTGCCAGCAGCTCTCCGCCGGGACAGCTCAATTCACCCCTCCACTTT.

V is TRBV30 and J is TRBJ1-2; 8 bases match TRBD1. CDR1 and CDR2 from the germline V gene are GTSNPN and SVGIG (reference sequence). This CDR3 contains 12 residues. Trimming cost V 5 bases and J 3 bases; bases outside gene matches: 2. For the CDR3, the DNA is TGTGCCTGGGACAGGGGTGACTATGGCTACACCTTC. Translated, it gives CAWDRGDYGYTF.

The CDR3: CASSPAEAQETQYF. CDR3 sequence (DNA): TGCGCCAGCAGCCCCGCGGAGGCCCAAGAGACCCAGTACTTC. This sequence joins TRBV10-1 and TRBJ2-5, with D perhaps matching TRBD2 (5 bases). Germline V gene lookup returns CDR1 WNHNN and CDR2 SYGVQD (reference sequence). The V end was cut by 6 bases, the J end by 1 base, with 12 bases between. This CDR3 spans 14 amino acids.

This rearrangement joins TRBV30 to TRBJ1-6, with TRBD1 as a possible D gene (6 bases). CDR1 GTSNPN and CDR2 SVGIG come from the germline V gene (reference sequence). V lost 5 bases and J 0 bases, leaving 11 bases between the germline ends. The CDR3 is made up of 15 amino acids. The CDR3 here is CAWAGQSSYNSPLHF. The CDR3 nucleotides are TGTGCCTGGGCTGGACAGAGCTCCTATAATTCACCCCTCCACTTT.

V and J are TRBV29-1 and TRBJ1-2; D gene uncertain. The CDR3 sequence is 18 residues long. The V gene's germline CDR1 is SQVTM and CDR2 ANQGSEA. Trimming pared 3 bases from V and 0 bases from J, leaving 23 bases between. DNA for the CDR3: TGCAGCGTTGATGGAACTCGACAAGCACCCCAATCTAACTATGGCTACACCTTC. The encoded protein is CSVDGTRQAPQSNYGYTF.

The chain uses TRBV5-4 and TRBJ2-7, with D uncertain. The germline CDR1 and CDR2 sequences are SGHNT and YYREEE (reference sequence). The V and J ends lost 0 bases and 2 bases respectively, with 9 bases between them. The CDR3 is 14 amino acids. For the CDR3, the DNA is TGTGCCAGCAGCTTGGTTGGCGGAACCTACGAGCAGTACTTC. Protein sequence: CASSLVGGTYEQYF.